The rows below give T cell receptor beta chains drawn from one sample of a study of blood T cell repertoires in COVID-19. Profiling relied on immunoSEQ multiplex PCR, and the TCRdb table lists in-frame clones only, not all of them. The sample records fewer than 200,000 clones, approximately 83% being singletons. The sample taken for sequencing was peripheral blood. These receptors were collected from a man aged 50-59 years with active or convalescent COVID-19. The CDR3 runs from the conserved cysteine through the conserved F or W. Fields, in order: V gene, clone size, J gene, D gene, CDR3 DNA, CDR3 protein. D genes are given only for firm matches. Only part of the rows carry a size: once, few, many, or a class if the clone is expanded.

v_call: TRBV19; clone_size: -; j_call: TRBJ2-7; d_call: TRBD2; cdr3_nt: TGTGCCAGTAGTATAACCTCTTATAGCGGGCTCGGGGAATACGAGCAGTACTTC; cdr3_aa: CASSITSYSGLGEYEQYF
v_call: TRBV5-6; clone_size: once; j_call: TRBJ2-3; d_call: TRBD2; cdr3_nt: TGTGCCAGCAGCAAGGGGACTAGCGGGACAGGCACAGATACGCAGTATTTT; cdr3_aa: CASSKGTSGTGTDTQYF
v_call: TRBV29-1; clone_size: -; j_call: TRBJ2-1; d_call: -; cdr3_nt: TGCAGCGTTGAACTGGGCGGGGCAAACTACAATGAGCAGTTCTTC; cdr3_aa: CSVELGGANYNEQFF
v_call: TRBV11-2; clone_size: -; j_call: TRBJ1-2; d_call: TRBD1; cdr3_nt: TGTGCCAGCAGCTTAGTCCCCGGGACAGGGGGCTCGGGGTATGGCTACACCTTC; cdr3_aa: CASSLVPGTGGSGYGYTF
v_call: TRBV19; clone_size: -; j_call: TRBJ1-2; d_call: TRBD1; cdr3_nt: TGTGCCAGTATCAGGACAGGGCTCCACTATGGCTACACCTTC; cdr3_aa: CASIRTGLHYGYTF
v_call: TRBV4-3; clone_size: -; j_call: TRBJ1-2; d_call: -; cdr3_nt: TGCGCCAGCAGCCGCAACATCGACCGACAGGCCACTTCGATCAATGGCTACACCTTC; cdr3_aa: CASSRNIDRQATSINGYTF
v_call: TRBV28; clone_size: -; j_call: TRBJ1-2; d_call: -; cdr3_nt: TGTGCCAGCAGGTCAGGGGCGACTCGGGGCTACACCTTC; cdr3_aa: CASRSGATRGYTF
v_call: TRBV11-1; clone_size: -; j_call: TRBJ2-7; d_call: -; cdr3_nt: TGTGCCAGCAGCTTAGATGTCGATAGCTCCTACGAGCAGTACTTC; cdr3_aa: CASSLDVDSSYEQYF
v_call: TRBV28; clone_size: -; j_call: TRBJ1-2; d_call: -; cdr3_nt: TGTGCCAGCAGTTTATTAGCAGGGGACTATGGCTACACCTTC; cdr3_aa: CASSLLAGDYGYTF
v_call: TRBV2; clone_size: -; j_call: TRBJ2-3; d_call: -; cdr3_nt: TGTGCCAGCAGTGTAATCCCCGCGAGCACAGATACGCAGTATTTT; cdr3_aa: CASSVIPASTDTQYF
v_call: TRBV5-1; clone_size: few; j_call: TRBJ2-1; d_call: TRBD1; cdr3_nt: TGCGCCAGCAGCTCGGGACAGTTCAATGAGCAGTTCTTC; cdr3_aa: CASSSGQFNEQFF
v_call: TRBV2; clone_size: -; j_call: TRBJ2-3; d_call: TRBD2; cdr3_nt: TGTGCCAGCAGGAAGCGGGGGGGCACAGATACGCAGTATTTT; cdr3_aa: CASRKRGGTDTQYF
v_call: TRBV20-1; clone_size: -; j_call: TRBJ2-2; d_call: TRBD1; cdr3_nt: TGCAGTGCTAGTTCCGGACAGGGACGGTGGACCGGGGAGCTGTTTTTT; cdr3_aa: CSASSGQGRWTGELFF
v_call: TRBV7-2; clone_size: -; j_call: TRBJ1-6; d_call: -; cdr3_nt: TGTGCCAGCAGCTTAGGCTATGCAGTTTGGGACATCGATAATTCACCCCTCCACTTT; cdr3_aa: CASSLGYAVWDIDNSPLHF
v_call: TRBV28; clone_size: -; j_call: TRBJ2-5; d_call: TRBD2; cdr3_nt: TGTGCCAGCAGTTTAAGCGGGAGGGGAGAGACCCAGTACTTC; cdr3_aa: CASSLSGRGETQYF
v_call: TRBV10-3; clone_size: -; j_call: TRBJ2-7; d_call: -; cdr3_nt: TGTGCCATCAGTGTAACAGCGGAGGGTAGTTACGAGCAGTACTTC; cdr3_aa: CAISVTAEGSYEQYF
v_call: TRBV19; clone_size: -; j_call: TRBJ1-6; d_call: TRBD1; cdr3_nt: TGTGCCAGTATAGGGGGACAGGCGTCCAATTCACCCCTCCACTTT; cdr3_aa: CASIGGQASNSPLHF